A selection of T cell receptor beta chains follows, all from one sample in a study of CD8+CD57+ T cells in acquired aplastic anemia. MiXCR, run by TCRdb on the reads, gives a single entry per CDR3 protein. The sample lists 150,000 or so distinct CDR3 sequences, roughly 45% seen once, with about 2.9% in the top ten. The sequenced material came from sorted CD4+, CD8+, or CD8+CD57+ T cells (not recorded which) from PBMCs. These receptors originate from a human donor with aplastic anemia. Each CDR3 is given with its conserved first and last residue. A D gene is named only where the DNA matches it firmly. Rows give clone size only sometimes, using once, few, many, or a class for an expanded clone.

14 - - TRBJ1-4 TRBV7-9 TGTGCCAGCAGCTCGCGTGGGGGGGGAGAAAAACTGTTTTTT CASSSRGGGEKLFF
15 many - TRBJ2-6 TRBV5-8 TGTGCCAGCAGCTGGGGGGTTGTAGGGGCCAACGTCCTGACTTTC CASSWGVVGANVLTF
15 many TRBD2 TRBJ2-2 TRBV9 TGTGCCAGCAGCGTAGGGGGGGAGGGGACCGGGGAGCTGTTTTTT CASSVGGEGTGELFF
14 many TRBD1 TRBJ1-1 TRBV6-1 TGTGCCAGCAGGTTCACAGGGGGGAACACTGAAGCTTTCTTT CASRFTGGNTEAFF
14 few - TRBJ1-3 TRBV7-3 TGTGCCAGCAGCCCAGACAGCTCTGGAAACACCATATATTTT CASSPDSSGNTIYF
17 - TRBD2 TRBJ2-1 TRBV10-3 TGTGCCATCAGTGATGGGAGAGCGGGGGGAAAGGGCAATGAGCAGTTCTTC CAISDGRAGGKGNEQFF
14 many - TRBJ1-5 TRBV10-3 TGTGCCTCACAGGGTGGGGATAGCAATCAGCCCCAGCATTTT CASQGGDSNQPQHF
15 - - TRBJ1-5 TRBV19 TGTGCCAGTAGTATAGATAGGGCAGGAAATCAGCCCCAGCATTTT CASSIDRAGNQPQHF
15 many TRBD1 TRBJ1-2 TRBV6-1 TGTGCCAGCAGTCCGACAGGGAACCCTAACTATGGCTACACCTTC CASSPTGNPNYGYTF
16 many - TRBJ1-1 TRBV6-2/TRBV6-3 TGTGCCAGCAGTTACGTGGTTGGCAGGATTGGTACTGAAGCTTTCTTT CASSYVVGRIGTEAFF
15 - - TRBJ1-1 TRBV10-2 TGCGCCAGCAGTGACCCCCAGGGGCTGAGCACTGAAGCTTTCTTT CASSDPQGLSTEAFF
14 - - TRBJ2-7 TRBV5-1 TGCGCCAGCAGCAGCGGGACAGGAGAGGACGAGCAGTACTTC CASSSGTGEDEQYF
15 - - TRBJ1-1 TRBV24-1 TGTGCCACCAGTGTTCCTGGGAGAGGGGACACTGAAGCTTTCTTT CATSVPGRGDTEAFF
14 - - TRBJ1-2 TRBV10-3 TGTGCCACCAGTGTTGAGCCAGGAAGTTATGGCTATACCTTC CATSVEPGSYGYTF
17 - - TRBJ1-5 TRBV15 TGTGCCACCAGCAGGGCCCCGGACAGATTTAGCAATCAGCCCCAGCATTTT CATSRAPDRFSNQPQHF
14 - - TRBJ1-2 TRBV15 TGTGCCACCAGCAGCACTACAGTGAACTATGGCTACACCTTC CATSSTTVNYGYTF
14 few - TRBJ1-4 TRBV6-2/TRBV6-3 TGTGCCAGCAGAAAGTCAGGGAACGGAGAAAAACTGTTTTTT CASRKSGNGEKLFF
14 many - TRBJ1-5 TRBV10-3 TGTGCCATCAGTGAGAGAACGAGCAATCAGCCCCAGCATTTT CAISERTSNQPQHF
14 many TRBD1 TRBJ1-2 TRBV5-6 TGTGCCAGCAGCCCCCGGGACAGAGTCTATGGCTACACCTTC CASSPRDRVYGYTF
14 - - TRBJ1-1 TRBV12-3/TRBV12-4 TGTGCCAGCAGAGATCTACAGGGGAACACTGAAGCTTTCTTT CASRDLQGNTEAFF
14 many TRBD1 TRBJ1-2 TRBV27 TGTGCCAGCAGTCCACTGACAGGGGGCTATGGCTACACCTTC CASSPLTGGYGYTF
16 - - TRBJ2-1 TRBV9 TGTGCCAGCAGCGTAGGGGAGGGGGCGAGTGGAAATGAGCAGTTCTTC CASSVGEGASGNEQFF
12 - - TRBJ2-1 TRBV5-4 TGTGCCAGCAGCCGTAAGGTCCATGAGCAGTTCTTC CASSRKVHEQFF
11 - - TRBJ1-3 TRBV12-3/TRBV12-4 TGTGCCAGCAGTTTAAGGCACACCATATATTTT CASSLRHTIYF
14 few - TRBJ1-5 TRBV20-1 TGCAGTGCTATCAGGGGCCCTAGCAATCAGCCCCAGCATTTT CSAIRGPSNQPQHF
13 - - TRBJ2-7 TRBV25-1 TGTGCCAGCAGTGGCCTAGCGCCGGAGGGGGAGTACTTC CASSGLAPEGEYF